This TCR beta chain was captured by sequencing in a study of OX40 agonist ivuxolimab in advanced cancers. For this clone: Its antigen remains unknown.

J gave up 6 bases and V 4 bases, and 12 bases lay outside the gene matches. Germline assignment: CDR1 MNHNS and CDR2 SASEGT. This CDR3 is built from 16 residues. Study results and limitations: Expanded clones belonging to CD8+ T cells outnumbered, on average, those of CD4+.

The protocol was immunoSEQ multiplex PCR, while the TCRdb copy is restricted to in-frame clones and leaves out a portion. This sample has approximately 60,000 clones, with about four fifths found just once. The receptor's source is an adult with an advanced solid tumor such as melanoma, head and neck, liver or kidney cancer. The sample was CD4+ or CD8+ T cells sorted from blood, taken in a trial of the OX40 agonist ivuxolimab. The J gene is TRBJ2-7, the V gene TRBV6-1, with 10 nucleotides matching TRBD1. The CDR3: CASSGPGQGVTGEQYF. The CDR3 bases are TGTGCCAGCAGTGGACCCGGACAGGGGGTCACTGGCGAGCAGTACTTC.